This TCR beta chain was captured by sequencing in a study of blood T cell repertoires in COVID-19. In its sample, this clone was seen a few times. In the authors' methods: For nucleated cells, counts were estimated from reference gene primer amplification. TCRdb keeps only in-frame clones here, not all; method: immunoSEQ multiplex PCR. Clone size and V and J calls were adopted from that table, with D and trimming inferred from the DNA. This sample has hundreds of thousands of clones; roughly 80% occur once, and the top ten carry about 20%. V dropped 8 bases and J dropped 3 bases, with 16 bases sitting between them. The germline CDR1 and CDR2 sequences are MDHEN and SYDVKM. The CDR3 totals 15 residues.

The chain combines TRBV28 with TRBJ2-2, with D possibly matching TRBD2 (5 bases). The source is a man aged 25 to 40 with active or convalescent COVID-19. The sequencing input was peripheral blood. CDR3 sequence: CASLPRAHYTGELFF. The CDR3 DNA follows: TGTGCCAGCCTACCGAGGGCGCACTACACCGGGGAGCTGTTTTTT.